A single sample gave rise to the 17 T cell receptor beta chains below, sequenced in a study of OX40 agonist ivuxolimab in advanced cancers. Data came from immunoSEQ multiplex PCR; TCRdb stores just in-frame clones and leaves some out. The sample has roughly 80,000 clones, around 84% seen once. Sequences were derived from CD4+ or CD8+ T cells sorted from blood, sampled in a trial of the OX40 agonist ivuxolimab. These receptors were taken from an adult with an advanced solid tumor such as melanoma, head and neck, liver or kidney cancer.

V and J are TRBV27 and TRBJ2-5; 8 positions agree with TRBD1. The germline CDR1 and CDR2 sequences are MNHEY and SMNVEV (reference sequence). V lost 3 bases, J lost 6 bases, and 6 bases stayed unmatched. This CDR3 comprises 14 residues. Here the CDR3 reads CASSLGQATKTQYF. CDR3 coding DNA: TGTGCCAGCAGTTTGGGACAGGCTACGAAGACCCAGTACTTC.

This clone was detected a few times. The chain is built from TRBV2 and TRBJ1-6; D gene unclear. V was clipped by 4 bases and J by 3 bases, with 4 bases between them. Germline lookup yields CDR1 SNHLY and CDR2 FYNNEI. There are 13 residues in the CDR3. CDR3 in amino acids: CASSGDYNSPLHF. Written as DNA, the CDR3 is TGTGCCAGCAGTGGCGACTATAATTCACCCCTCCACTTT. The full variable domain, its missing parts supplied by reference TRBV2 and TRBJ1-6, is EPEVTQTPSHQVTQMGQEVILRCVPISNHLYFYWYRQILGQKVEFLVSFYNNEISEKSEIFDDQFSVERPDGSNFTLKIRSTKLEDSAMYFCASSGDYNSPLHFGNGTRLTVT.

V is TRBV19 and J is TRBJ2-3; D perhaps matches TRBD2 (6 bases). The CDR3 sequence is 14 residues long. Germline CDR1 LNHDA, CDR2 SQIVND (reference sequence). V was clipped by 6 bases and J by 4 bases, with 14 bases between them. The CDR3 here is CASRRTTYADTQYF. The CDR3 coding sequence is TGTGCCAGTAGGAGGACTACATACGCAGATACGCAGTATTTT. Variable domain in full (rest from reference TRBV19 and TRBJ2-3): DGGITQSPKYLFRKEGQNVTLSCEQNLNHDAMYWYRQDPGQGLRLIYYSQIVNDFQKGDIAEGYSVSREKKESFPLTVTSAQKNPTAFYLCASRRTTYADTQYFGPGTRLTVL.

The J gene is TRBJ2-7, the V gene TRBV5-6; 7 positions agree with TRBD2. CDR3 length: 14 amino acids. The J segment lost 2 bases and the V segment lost 4 bases, leaving 6 bases of the junction unmatched. Germline V gene lookup returns CDR1 SGHDT and CDR2 YYEEEE. The chain's CDR3 is CASSLVGGAYEQYV. In DNA, the CDR3 is TGTGCCAGCAGCCTGGTGGGGGGGGCCTACGAGCAGTACGTC.

The chain links TRBV27 to TRBJ2-1; 10 bases line up with TRBD1. CDR1 and CDR2 from the germline V gene are MNHEY and SMNVEV (reference sequence). The V segment lost 6 bases and the J segment 5 bases; nucleotides outside the gene matches: 4. The CDR3 is 14 residues long. CDR3 sequence reads: CASRRTGGHNEQFF. In DNA form, the CDR3 reads TGTGCCAGCAGAAGGACAGGGGGGCACAATGAGCAGTTCTTC.

The chain links TRBV15 to TRBJ2-1; 8 positions agree with TRBD1. V lost 0 bases, J lost 4 bases, and 8 bases stayed unmatched. The CDR3 sequence is 17 residues long. The germline V gene encodes CDR1 LNHNV and CDR2 YYDKDF (reference sequence). The CDR3 DNA reads TGTGCCACCAGCAGAGATCCTCCGGGACAGGTATACAATGAGCAGTTCTTC. Translating gives CATSRDPPGQVYNEQFF.

This clone was seen only once. The J gene is TRBJ2-4, the V gene TRBV6-1; 7 bases fit TRBD1. V dropped 4 bases and J dropped 3; count of bases not matched to a gene: 9. The CDR3 is 16 amino acids. The germline gives CDR1 MNHNS, CDR2 SASEGT. The DNA of the CDR3 is TGTGCCAGCAGTGTGACAGGGAATGAGGTCAAAAACATTCAGTACTTC. It yields the protein CASSVTGNEVKNIQYF.

This clone was seen a handful of times. The V call is TRBV5-4, the J call TRBJ2-3; D is uncertain. The CDR3 runs to 15 residues. V lost 4 bases to trimming and J lost 2 bases, with 14 bases between them. Germline values: CDR1 SGHNT, CDR2 YYREEE (reference sequence). The CDR3 region has the DNA TGTGCCAGCAGCCTGGGGTCAGTCCCCACAGATACGCAGTATTTT. The encoded protein is CASSLGSVPTDTQYF.

The gene calls are TRBV11-2 and TRBJ2-7, with D tentatively TRBD2 (6 bases). The germline CDR1 and CDR2 sequences are SGHAT and FQNNGV. The CDR3 loop spans 12 amino acids. Trimming stripped 5 bases from V and 4 bases from J, with 9 bases between. The CDR3, as DNA: TGTGCCAGCAGCCAGGACTATTACGAGCAGTACTTC. Amino acids: CASSQDYYEQYF.

The gene calls are TRBV7-9 and TRBJ2-1, with 8 bases matching TRBD2. Germline V gives CDR1 SEHNR, CDR2 FQNEAQ (reference sequence). CDR3 length: 14 amino acids. With V trimmed by 3 bases and J by 5 bases, 3 bases remained unmatched. As DNA, the CDR3 is TGTGCCAGCAGCTTTCGGCGGGAGGACAATGAGCAGTTCTTC. Translated, it gives CASSFRREDNEQFF. Using reference TRBV7-9 and TRBJ2-1 for the parts outside the CDR3, the full variable domain is DTGVSQNPRHKITKRGQNVTFRCDPISEHNRLYWYRQTLGQGPEFLTYFQNEAQLEKSRLLSDRFSAERPKGSFSTLEIQRTEQGDSAMYLCASSFRREDNEQFFGPGTRLTVL.

The chain employs TRBV27 and TRBJ1-6; 7 nucleotides align to TRBD1. Unmatched junction bases numbered 3, after V lost 6 bases and J lost 4 bases. CDR3 length: 14 amino acids. CDR1 is MNHEY and CDR2 is SMNVEV in the germline V gene (reference sequence). DNA for the CDR3: TGTGCCAGCAGCCCGACAGGGTATAATTCACCCCTCCACTTT. Protein product: CASSPTGYNSPLHF.

CDR3 protein: CASHALGVTDTQYF. DNA of the CDR3: TGTGCCAGCCACGCCTTAGGGGTCACAGATACGCAGTATTTT. The chain couples TRBV6-6 to TRBJ2-3; tentatively, D is TRBD1 (5 bases). Germline CDR1 is MNHNY and CDR2 is SVGAGI (reference sequence). The CDR3 extends over 14 amino acids. With 8 bases removed from V and 2 bases from J, the gap between germline ends came to 14 bases.

The J gene is TRBJ2-1, the V gene TRBV11-2; D perhaps matches TRBD2 (6 bases). Trimming shortened V by 5 bases and J by 2 bases, and 25 bases separated the two germline ends. Germline CDR1 reads SGHAT; CDR2 reads FQNNGV. This CDR3 is 19 amino acids long. The CDR3 spells CASSPEGRGRLRAYNEQFF. CDR3 bases: TGTGCCAGCAGCCCGGAGGGTCGGGGCAGGCTAAGAGCCTACAATGAGCAGTTCTTC.

The CDR3 region has the DNA TGTGCCAGCAGCAACAGGGGAGCGAACACTGAAGCTTTCTTT. Amino acids: CASSNRGANTEAFF. The genes are TRBV6-6 and TRBJ1-1; 7 nucleotides agree with TRBD1. The CDR3 extends over 14 amino acids. J was trimmed by 1 base and V by 6 bases; bases with no gene match: 5. Germline assignment: CDR1 MNHNY and CDR2 SVGAGI (reference sequence).

This chain joins TRBV18 and TRBJ2-5; 7 nucleotides match TRBD1. J gave up 2 bases and V 6 bases, and 6 bases lay outside the gene matches. Per the germline V gene, CDR1 is KGHSH and CDR2 is LQKENI. This CDR3 is 14 amino acids long. CDR3 in amino acids: CASSFQGEQETQYF. CDR3 bases: TGTGCCAGCTCCTTTCAGGGGGAACAAGAGACCCAGTACTTC.

This rearrangement joins TRBV4-1 to TRBJ2-5, with a tentative D call TRBD2 (6 bases). Trimming stripped 3 bases from V and 4 bases from J, with 15 bases between. Germline lookup yields CDR1 MGHRA and CDR2 YSYEKL. CDR3 length: 15 residues. CDR3 protein: CASSQGGGGRETQYF. The CDR3 DNA follows: TGCGCCAGCAGCCAGGGGGGTGGAGGGCGAGAGACCCAGTACTTC.

The chain is built from TRBV7-3 and TRBJ1-1; no definite D call. In germline, CDR1 is SGHTA, CDR2 FQGTGA. The CDR3 consists of 13 residues. V was clipped by 4 bases and J by 0 bases, with 6 bases between them. CDR3 region: CASSSRLNTEAFF. CDR3 nucleotide sequence: TGTGCCAGCAGCTCCAGATTGAACACTGAAGCTTTCTTT.